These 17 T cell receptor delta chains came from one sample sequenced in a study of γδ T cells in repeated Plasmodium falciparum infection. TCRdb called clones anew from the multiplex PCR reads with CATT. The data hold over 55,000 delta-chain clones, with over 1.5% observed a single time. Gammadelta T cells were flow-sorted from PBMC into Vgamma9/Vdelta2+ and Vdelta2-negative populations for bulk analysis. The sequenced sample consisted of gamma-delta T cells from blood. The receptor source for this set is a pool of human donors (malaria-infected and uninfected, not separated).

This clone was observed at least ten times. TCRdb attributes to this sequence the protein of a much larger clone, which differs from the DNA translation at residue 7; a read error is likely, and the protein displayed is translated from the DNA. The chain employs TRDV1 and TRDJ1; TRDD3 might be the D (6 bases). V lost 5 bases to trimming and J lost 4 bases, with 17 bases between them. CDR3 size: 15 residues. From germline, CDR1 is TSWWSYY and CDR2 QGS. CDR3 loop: CALGPYRGTGDKLIF. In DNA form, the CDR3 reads TGTGCTCTTGGGCCGTACCGGGGGACCGGCGATAAACTCATCTTT.

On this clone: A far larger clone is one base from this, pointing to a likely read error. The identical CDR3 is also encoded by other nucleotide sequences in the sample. CDR3 DNA: TGTGCTCTCGGGGAACGGGGCTTCCGAGGTACTGGGGGAGCGTACACCGATAAACTCATCTTT. The encoded protein is CALGERGFRGTGGAYTDKLIF. This rearrangement joins TRDV1 to TRDJ1, with 9 bases matching TRDD3. Because TCRdb records no J gene, it was assigned here through a match of the DNA to germline. The CDR3 extends over 21 amino acids. CDR1 is TSWWSYY and CDR2 is QGS in the germline V gene.

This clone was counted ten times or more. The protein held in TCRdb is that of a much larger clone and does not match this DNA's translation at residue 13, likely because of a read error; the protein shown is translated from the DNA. This CDR3 is CALGEPNWGIESSGYTDKLIF. The DNA of the CDR3 is TGTGCTCTTGGGGAACCCAACTGGGGGATAGAGAGCTCAGGGTACACCGATAAACTCATCTTT. This rearrangement joins TRDV1 to TRDJ1; 11 bases line up with TRDD3. CDR1 and CDR2 from the germline V gene are TSWWSYY and QGS. J gave up 0 bases and V 1 base, and 16 bases lay outside the gene matches. The CDR3 loop spans 21 amino acids.

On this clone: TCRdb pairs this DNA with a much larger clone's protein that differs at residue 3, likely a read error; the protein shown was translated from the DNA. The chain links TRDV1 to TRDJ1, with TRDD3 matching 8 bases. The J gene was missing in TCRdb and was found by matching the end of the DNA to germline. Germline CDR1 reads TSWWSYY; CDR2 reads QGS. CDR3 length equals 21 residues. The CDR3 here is CAFGSRLKGQLLGAYTDKLIF. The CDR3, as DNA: TGTGCTTTTGGGTCACGGTTAAAGGGACAACTACTGGGGGCGTACACCGATAAACTCATCTTT.

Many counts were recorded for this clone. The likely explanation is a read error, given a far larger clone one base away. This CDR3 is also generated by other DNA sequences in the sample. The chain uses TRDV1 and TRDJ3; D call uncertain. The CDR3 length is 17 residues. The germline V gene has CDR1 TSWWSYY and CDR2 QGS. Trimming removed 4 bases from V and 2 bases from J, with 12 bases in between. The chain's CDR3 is CALGVNHRPWDTRQMFF. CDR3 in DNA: TGTGCTCTTGGGGTGAACCACAGGCCCTGGGACACCCGACAGATGTTTTTC.

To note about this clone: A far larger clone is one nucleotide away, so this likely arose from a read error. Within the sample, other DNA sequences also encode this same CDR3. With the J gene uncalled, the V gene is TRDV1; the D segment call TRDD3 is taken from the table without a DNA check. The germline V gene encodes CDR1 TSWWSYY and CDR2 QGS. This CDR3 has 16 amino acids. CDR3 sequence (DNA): TGTGCTCTTGCGAGAGGGGGATACGTCGACACCGATAAACTCATCTTC. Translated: CALARGGYVDTDKLIF.

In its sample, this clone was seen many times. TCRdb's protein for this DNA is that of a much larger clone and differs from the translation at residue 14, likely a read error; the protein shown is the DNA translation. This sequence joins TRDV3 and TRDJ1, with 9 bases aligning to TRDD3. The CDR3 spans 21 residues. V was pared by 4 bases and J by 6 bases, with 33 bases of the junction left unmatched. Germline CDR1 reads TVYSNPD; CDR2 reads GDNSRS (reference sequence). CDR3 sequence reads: CASSGGPKTYWGRTPEHKLIF. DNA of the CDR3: TGTGCCTCTTCTGGGGGTCCTAAAACCTACTGGGGGAGGACCCCGGAACATAAACTCATCTTT. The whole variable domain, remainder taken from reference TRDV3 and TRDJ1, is CDKVTQSSPDQTVASGSEVVLLCTYDTVYSNPDLFWYRIRPDYSFQFVFYGDNSRSEGADFTQGRFSVKHILTQKAFHLVISPVRTEDSATYYCASSGGPKTYWGRTPEHKLIFGKGTRVTVEP.

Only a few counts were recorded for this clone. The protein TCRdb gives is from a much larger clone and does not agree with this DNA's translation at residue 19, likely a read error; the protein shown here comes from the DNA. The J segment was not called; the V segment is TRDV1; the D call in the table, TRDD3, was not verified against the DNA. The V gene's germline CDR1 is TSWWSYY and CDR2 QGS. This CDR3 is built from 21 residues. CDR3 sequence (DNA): TGTGCTCTTGGGGAACTAGTATATACGGACTGGGGGAGGACCCAGAGCGATAAACCCATCTTT. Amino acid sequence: CALGELVYTDWGRTQSDKPIF.

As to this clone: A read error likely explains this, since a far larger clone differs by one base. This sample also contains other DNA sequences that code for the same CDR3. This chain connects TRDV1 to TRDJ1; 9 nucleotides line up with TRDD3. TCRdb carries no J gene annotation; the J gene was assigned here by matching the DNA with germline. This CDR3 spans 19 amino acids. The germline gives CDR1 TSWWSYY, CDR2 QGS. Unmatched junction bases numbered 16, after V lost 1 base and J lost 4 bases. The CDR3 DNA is TGTGCTCTTGGGGAACCTACTTCCTTCCAACTGGGGGACTTCGATAAACTCATCTTT. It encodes CALGEPTSFQLGDFDKLIF.

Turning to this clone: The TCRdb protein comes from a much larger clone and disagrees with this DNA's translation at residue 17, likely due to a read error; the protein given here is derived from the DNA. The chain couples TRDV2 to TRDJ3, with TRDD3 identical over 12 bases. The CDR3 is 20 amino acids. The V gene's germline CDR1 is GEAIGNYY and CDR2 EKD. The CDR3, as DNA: TGTGCCTGTGACACCGGTACTGGGGGATACTACCCCTGGGACACCCGACGGATGTTTTTC. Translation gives CACDTGTGGYYPWDTRRMFF.

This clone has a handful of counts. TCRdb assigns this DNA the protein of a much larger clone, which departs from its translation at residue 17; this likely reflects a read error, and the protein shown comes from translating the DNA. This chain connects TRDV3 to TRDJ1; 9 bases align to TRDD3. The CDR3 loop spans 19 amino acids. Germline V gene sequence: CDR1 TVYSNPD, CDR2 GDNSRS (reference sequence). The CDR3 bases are TGTGCCTTTAACTACCGACGCCCGTACTGGGGGACGTACACCGATAAACCCATCTTT. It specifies CAFNYRRPYWGTYTDKPIF.

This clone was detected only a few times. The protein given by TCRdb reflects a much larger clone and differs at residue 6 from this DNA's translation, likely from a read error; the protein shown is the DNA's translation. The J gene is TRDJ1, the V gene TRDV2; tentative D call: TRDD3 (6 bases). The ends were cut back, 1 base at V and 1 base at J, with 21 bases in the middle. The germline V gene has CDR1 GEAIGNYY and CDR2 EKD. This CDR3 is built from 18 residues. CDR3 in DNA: TGTGCCTGTGACACTGCGAATTGCTCACTGGGTCCCACCGATAAACTCATCTTT. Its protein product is CACDTANCSLGPTDKLIF.

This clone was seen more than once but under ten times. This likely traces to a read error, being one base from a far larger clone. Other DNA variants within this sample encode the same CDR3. The CDR3 coding sequence is TGTGCTCTTGGGGAACCCCTAAATGGATGGGGGACCGACAAACTCATCTTT. This sequence encodes CALGEPLNGWGTDKLIF. The gene calls are TRDV1 and TRDJ1, with 7 bases identical to TRDD3. As TCRdb names no J gene, one was assigned here on the basis of a DNA match to germline. This CDR3 spans 17 amino acids. In germline, CDR1 is TSWWSYY, CDR2 QGS.

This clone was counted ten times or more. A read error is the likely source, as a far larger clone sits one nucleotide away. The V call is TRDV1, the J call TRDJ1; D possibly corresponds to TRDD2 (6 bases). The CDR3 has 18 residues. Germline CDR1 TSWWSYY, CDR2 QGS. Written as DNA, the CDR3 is TGTGCTCTTGGGGAATTAGTCCTACCCGTTGCGGGACCCGATAAACCCATCTTT. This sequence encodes CALGELVLPVAGPDKPIF.

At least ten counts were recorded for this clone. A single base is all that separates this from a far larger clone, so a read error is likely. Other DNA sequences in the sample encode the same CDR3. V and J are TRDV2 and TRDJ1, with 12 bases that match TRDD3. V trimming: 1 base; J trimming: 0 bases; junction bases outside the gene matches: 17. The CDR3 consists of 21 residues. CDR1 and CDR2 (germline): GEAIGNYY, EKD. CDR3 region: CACDTAWGTGGYYPYTDKLIF. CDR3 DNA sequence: TGTGCCTGTGACACTGCATGGGGTACTGGGGGATACTATCCGTACACCGATAAACTCATCTTT.

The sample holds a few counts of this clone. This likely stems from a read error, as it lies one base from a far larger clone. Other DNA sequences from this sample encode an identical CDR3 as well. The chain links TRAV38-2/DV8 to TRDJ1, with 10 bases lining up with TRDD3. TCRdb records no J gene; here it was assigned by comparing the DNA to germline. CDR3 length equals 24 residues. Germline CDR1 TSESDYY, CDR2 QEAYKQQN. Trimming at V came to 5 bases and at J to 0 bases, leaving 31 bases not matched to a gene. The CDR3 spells CAYRSPEVPMHWGIEGEDTDKLIF. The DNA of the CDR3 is TGTGCTTATAGAAGCCCGGAGGTTCCTATGCACTGGGGGATTGAGGGCGAGGACACCGATAAACTCATCTTT.

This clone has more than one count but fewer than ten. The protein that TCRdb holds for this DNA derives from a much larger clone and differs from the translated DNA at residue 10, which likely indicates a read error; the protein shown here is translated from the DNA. The CDR3 nucleotides are TGTGCTCTTGGGGACGGGGATCCTACGTCATGGGGGTACACCGATAAACTCATCTTT. It yields the protein CALGDGDPTSWGYTDKLIF. The rearrangement uses TRDV1 and TRDJ1; D could derive from TRDD2 or TRDD3 (6 bases each). TCRdb records no J gene; here it was assigned by comparing the DNA to germline. The V gene's germline CDR1 is TSWWSYY and CDR2 QGS. The CDR3 length is 19 residues. V was cut by 3 bases and J by 0 bases, with 23 bases left in between.